The present TCR beta chain was sequenced within a study of shared clonotypes between healthy human individuals. TCRdb's copy holds only in-frame clones and misses some; the assay was immunoSEQ multiplex PCR. The sample holds almost 750,000 clones, 55% to 80% seen once. As regards this clone: A junction end diverges from the germline sequence, so it may reflect a read error.

It was into CD45RA+ naive and CD45RA-negative memory subsets that the CD4+ cells were split. The CDR3 has 14 residues. The V gene's germline CDR1 is SGDLS and CDR2 YYNGEE. This TCR was sampled from a woman aged 30 to 39 in good health. Material: memory CD4+ T cells sorted from blood. Sample subset: CD45RA-negative fraction. The V gene is TRBV9, the J gene TRBJ2-1; TRBD2 aligns across 9 bases. CDR3 sequence reads: CASSVGASGAPGIF. CDR3 DNA: TGTGCCAGCAGCGTAGGGGCTAGCGGGGCCCCGGGGATCTTC.